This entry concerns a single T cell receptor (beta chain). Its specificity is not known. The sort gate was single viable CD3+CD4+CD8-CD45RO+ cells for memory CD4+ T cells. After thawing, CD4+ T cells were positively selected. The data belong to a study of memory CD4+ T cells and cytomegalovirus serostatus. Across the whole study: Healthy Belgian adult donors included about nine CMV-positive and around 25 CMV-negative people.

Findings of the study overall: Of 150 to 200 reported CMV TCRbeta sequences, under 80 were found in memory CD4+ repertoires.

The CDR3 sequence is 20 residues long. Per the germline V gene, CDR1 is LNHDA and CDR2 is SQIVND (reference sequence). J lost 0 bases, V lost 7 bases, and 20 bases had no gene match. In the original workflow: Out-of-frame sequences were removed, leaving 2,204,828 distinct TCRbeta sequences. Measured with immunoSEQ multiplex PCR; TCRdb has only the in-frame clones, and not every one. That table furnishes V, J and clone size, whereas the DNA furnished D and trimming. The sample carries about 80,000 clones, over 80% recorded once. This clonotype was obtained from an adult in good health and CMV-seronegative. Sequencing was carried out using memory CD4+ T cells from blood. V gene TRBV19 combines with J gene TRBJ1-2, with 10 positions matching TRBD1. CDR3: CASNKGWRRTGGTSNYGYTF. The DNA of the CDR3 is TGTGCCAGTAATAAGGGATGGAGGAGGACAGGGGGGACCTCTAACTATGGCTACACCTTC. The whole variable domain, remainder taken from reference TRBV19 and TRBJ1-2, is DGGITQSPKYLFRKEGQNVTLSCEQNLNHDAMYWYRQDPGQGLRLIYYSQIVNDFQKGDIAEGYSVSREKKESFPLTVTSAQKNPTAFYLCASNKGWRRTGGTSNYGYTFGSGTRLTVV.